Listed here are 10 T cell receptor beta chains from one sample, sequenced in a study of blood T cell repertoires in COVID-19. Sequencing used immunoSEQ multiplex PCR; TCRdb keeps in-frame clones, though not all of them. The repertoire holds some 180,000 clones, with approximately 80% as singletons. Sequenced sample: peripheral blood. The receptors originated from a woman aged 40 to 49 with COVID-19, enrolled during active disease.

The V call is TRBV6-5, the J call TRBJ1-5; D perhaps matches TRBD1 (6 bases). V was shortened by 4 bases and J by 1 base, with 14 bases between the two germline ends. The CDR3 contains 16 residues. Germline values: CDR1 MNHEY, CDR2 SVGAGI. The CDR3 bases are TGTGCCAGCAGTTTAGGGGGTATTGAGAGCAATCAGCCCCAGCATTTT. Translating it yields CASSLGGIESNQPQHF.

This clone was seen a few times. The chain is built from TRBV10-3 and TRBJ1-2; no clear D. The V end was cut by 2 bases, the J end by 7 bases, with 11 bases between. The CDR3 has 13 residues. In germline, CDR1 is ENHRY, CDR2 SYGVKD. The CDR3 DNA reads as TGTGCCATCAGTGAGAGAGAAGTACTTGGCTACACCTTC. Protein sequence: CAISEREVLGYTF.

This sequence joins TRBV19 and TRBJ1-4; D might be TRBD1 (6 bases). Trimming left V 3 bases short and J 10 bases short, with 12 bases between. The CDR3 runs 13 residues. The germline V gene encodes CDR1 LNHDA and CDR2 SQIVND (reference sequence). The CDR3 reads CASSIGTSRKLFF. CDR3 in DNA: TGTGCCAGTAGTATCGGGACATCACGAAAACTGTTTTTT.

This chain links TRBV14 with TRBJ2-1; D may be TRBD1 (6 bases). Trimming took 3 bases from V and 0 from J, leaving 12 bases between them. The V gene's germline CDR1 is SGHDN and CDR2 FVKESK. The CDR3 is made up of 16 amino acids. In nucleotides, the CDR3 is TGTGCCAGCAGCCACAGGGACACACGCTCCTACAATGAGCAGTTCTTC. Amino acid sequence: CASSHRDTRSYNEQFF.

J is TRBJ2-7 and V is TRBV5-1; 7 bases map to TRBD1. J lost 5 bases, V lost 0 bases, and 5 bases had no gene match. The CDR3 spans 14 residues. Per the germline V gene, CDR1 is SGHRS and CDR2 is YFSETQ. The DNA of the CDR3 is TGCGCCAGCAGCTTGGGACAGGGTATCAACGAGCAGTACTTC. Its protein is CASSLGQGINEQYF.

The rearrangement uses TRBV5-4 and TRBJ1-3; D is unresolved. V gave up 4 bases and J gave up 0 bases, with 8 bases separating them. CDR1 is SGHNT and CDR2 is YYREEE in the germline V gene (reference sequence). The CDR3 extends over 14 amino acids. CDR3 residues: CASSRRSSGNTIYF. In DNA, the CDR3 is TGTGCCAGCAGCAGGCGGTCCTCTGGAAACACCATATATTTT.

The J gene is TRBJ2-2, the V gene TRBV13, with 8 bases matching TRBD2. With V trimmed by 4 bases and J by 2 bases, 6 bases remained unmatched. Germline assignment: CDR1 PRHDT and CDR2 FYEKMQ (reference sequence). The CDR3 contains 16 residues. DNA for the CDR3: TGTGCCAGCAGCTCAAATAGCGGGATAAACACCGGGGAGCTGTTTTTT. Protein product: CASSSNSGINTGELFF.

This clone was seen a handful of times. This chain's CDR3 is CASSQGGAYNEQFF. CDR3 coding DNA: TGCGCCAGCAGCCAAGGGGGGGCCTACAATGAGCAGTTCTTC. The J gene is TRBJ2-1, the V gene TRBV4-1; possibly TRBD2 for D (6 bases). The ends were cut back, 1 base at V and 2 bases at J, with 6 bases in the middle. This CDR3 is 14 amino acids long. The germline V gene has CDR1 MGHRA and CDR2 YSYEKL.

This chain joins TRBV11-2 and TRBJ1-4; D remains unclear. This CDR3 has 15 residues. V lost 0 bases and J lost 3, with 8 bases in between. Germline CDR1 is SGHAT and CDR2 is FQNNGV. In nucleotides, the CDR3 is TGTGCCAGCAGCTTAGAGTCCACGGCTAATGAAAAACTGTTTTTT. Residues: CASSLESTANEKLFF. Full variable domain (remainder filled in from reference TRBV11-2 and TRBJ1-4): EAGVAQSPRYKIIEKRQSVAFWCNPISGHATLYWYQQILGQGPKLLIQFQNNGVVDDSQLPKDRFSAERLKGVDSTLKIQPAKLEDSAVYLCASSLESTANEKLFFGSGTQLSVL.

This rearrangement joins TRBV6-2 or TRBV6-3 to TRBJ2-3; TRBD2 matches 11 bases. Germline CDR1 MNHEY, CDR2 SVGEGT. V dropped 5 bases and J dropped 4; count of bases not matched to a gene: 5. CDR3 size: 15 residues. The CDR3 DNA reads TGTGCCAGCAGTATATTAGCGGGAGGGGCAGATACGCAGTATTTT. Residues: CASSILAGGADTQYF.